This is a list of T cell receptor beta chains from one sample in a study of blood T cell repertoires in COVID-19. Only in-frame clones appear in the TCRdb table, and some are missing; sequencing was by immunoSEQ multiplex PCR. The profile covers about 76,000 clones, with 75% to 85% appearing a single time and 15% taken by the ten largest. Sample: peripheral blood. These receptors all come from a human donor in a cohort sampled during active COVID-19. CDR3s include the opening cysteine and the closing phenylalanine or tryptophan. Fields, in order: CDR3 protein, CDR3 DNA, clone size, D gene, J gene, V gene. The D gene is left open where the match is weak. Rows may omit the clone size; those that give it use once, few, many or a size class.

CDR3aa: CASSLTGYLSGNTIYF
CDR3nt: TGTGCCAGTAGCTTGACAGGCTATCTTTCTGGAAACACCATATATTTT
abundance: once
d_gene: .
j_gene: TRBJ1-3
v_gene: TRBV19

CDR3aa: CASSQDGRVFEQFF
CDR3nt: TGCGCCAGCAGCCAAGATGGGAGAGTATTTGAGCAGTTCTTC
abundance: .
d_gene: .
j_gene: TRBJ2-1
v_gene: TRBV4-1

CDR3aa: CASSMGTGYYEQYF
CDR3nt: TGTGCCAGTAGTATGGGGACAGGTTACTACGAGCAGTACTTC
abundance: .
d_gene: TRBD1
j_gene: TRBJ2-7
v_gene: TRBV19

CDR3aa: CASTPTVNSNQPQHF
CDR3nt: TGTGCCAGCACCCCGACAGTGAATAGCAATCAGCCCCAGCATTTT
abundance: .
d_gene: .
j_gene: TRBJ1-5
v_gene: TRBV28

CDR3aa: CASSQGRSLLEQYF
CDR3nt: TGTGCCAGCAGCCAGGGCCGTTCGCTTCTCGAGCAGTACTTC
abundance: .
d_gene: .
j_gene: TRBJ2-7
v_gene: TRBV11-2

CDR3aa: CASSQAVRRESDYEQYF
CDR3nt: TGTGCCAGCAGCCAAGCCGTTCGGCGGGAGAGCGACTACGAGCAGTACTTC
abundance: .
d_gene: TRBD2
j_gene: TRBJ2-7
v_gene: TRBV4-2

CDR3aa: CASSQDGAGGRGETQYF
CDR3nt: TGTGCCAGCAGCCAAGATGGGGCCGGCGGGAGGGGAGAGACCCAGTACTTC
abundance: .
d_gene: TRBD2
j_gene: TRBJ2-5
v_gene: TRBV4-2

CDR3aa: CASSLGSSGASYEQYF
CDR3nt: TGCGCCAGCAGCTTGGGATCTAGCGGGGCCTCCTACGAGCAGTACTTC
abundance: once
d_gene: TRBD2
j_gene: TRBJ2-7
v_gene: TRBV5-1

CDR3aa: CASSQVASVVYEQYF
CDR3nt: TGTGCCAGCAGCCAAGTGGCTAGCGTAGTCTACGAGCAGTACTTC
abundance: .
d_gene: .
j_gene: TRBJ2-7
v_gene: TRBV3-1/TRBV3-2

CDR3aa: CASSPSESMNTEAFF
CDR3nt: TGTGCCAGCTCCCCGTCGGAGTCTATGAACACTGAAGCTTTCTTT
abundance: few
d_gene: .
j_gene: TRBJ1-1
v_gene: TRBV18

CDR3aa: CASSPDSSGRGNEQFF
CDR3nt: TGTGCCAGCAGCCCAGACTCAAGCGGGAGGGGCAATGAGCAGTTCTTC
abundance: .
d_gene: TRBD2
j_gene: TRBJ2-1
v_gene: TRBV7-2

CDR3aa: CAWRDRGREKLFF
CDR3nt: TGTGCCTGGAGGGACAGGGGGCGAGAAAAACTGTTTTTT
abundance: once
d_gene: TRBD1
j_gene: TRBJ1-4
v_gene: TRBV30

CDR3aa: CASSRGDRGLAKNIQYF
CDR3nt: TGTGCCAGTAGTCGAGGGGACAGGGGACTAGCCAAAAACATTCAGTACTTC
abundance: .
d_gene: TRBD1
j_gene: TRBJ2-4
v_gene: TRBV19

CDR3aa: CASSPETGIEAFF
CDR3nt: TGTGCCAGCAGTCCAGAGACAGGTATTGAAGCTTTCTTT
abundance: .
d_gene: .
j_gene: TRBJ1-1
v_gene: TRBV2

CDR3aa: CASSFSQAVSGNTIYF
CDR3nt: TGTGCCAGCAGCTTCTCACAGGCGGTCTCTGGAAACACCATATATTTT
abundance: .
d_gene: .
j_gene: TRBJ1-3
v_gene: TRBV9

CDR3aa: CASRNRGLDSEAFF
CDR3nt: TGTGCCAGCAGAAACAGGGGTCTTGATTCGGAAGCTTTCTTT
abundance: once
d_gene: TRBD1
j_gene: TRBJ1-1
v_gene: TRBV6-5

CDR3aa: CASSVPGQETQYF
CDR3nt: TGCGCCAGCAGTGTGCCAGGACAAGAGACCCAGTACTTC
abundance: .
d_gene: .
j_gene: TRBJ2-5
v_gene: TRBV10-1

CDR3aa: CASSFLGGGWRNEQFF
CDR3nt: TGTGCCAGCAGCTTCCTAGGGGGCGGTTGGCGCAATGAGCAGTTCTTC
abundance: .
d_gene: TRBD1
j_gene: TRBJ2-1
v_gene: TRBV7-9

CDR3aa: CASSILPGGGSFVEQYF
CDR3nt: TGTGCCAGTAGTATTCTACCGGGAGGGGGCTCCTTCGTGGAGCAGTACTTC
abundance: .
d_gene: .
j_gene: TRBJ2-7
v_gene: TRBV19

CDR3aa: CASSPVQGTNYGYTF
CDR3nt: TGTGCCAGCAGTCCCGTTCAGGGGACTAACTATGGCTACACTTTC
abundance: .
d_gene: .
j_gene: TRBJ1-2
v_gene: TRBV27

CDR3aa: CASSLAGEKEKLFF
CDR3nt: TGCGCCAGCAGCTTGGCGGGTGAAAAGGAAAAACTGTTTTTT
abundance: few
d_gene: .
j_gene: TRBJ1-4
v_gene: TRBV5-1

CDR3aa: CASSEALLGAGTYEQYF
CDR3nt: TGTGCCAGCAGTGAAGCGCTTCTGGGGGCAGGGACCTACGAGCAGTACTTC
abundance: .
d_gene: .
j_gene: TRBJ2-7
v_gene: TRBV2

CDR3aa: CASSLGGGLATDTQYF
CDR3nt: TGTGCCAGCAGCTTGGGGGGGGGACTAGCGACGGATACGCAGTATTTT
abundance: .
d_gene: TRBD2
j_gene: TRBJ2-3
v_gene: TRBV5-4

CDR3aa: CASTGQVLNTEAFF
CDR3nt: TGTGCCAGCACTGGACAGGTTTTGAACACTGAAGCTTTCTTT
abundance: once
d_gene: TRBD1
j_gene: TRBJ1-1
v_gene: TRBV6-5

CDR3aa: CASSQGSPLGAGQPQHF
CDR3nt: TGTGCCAGCAGCCAAGGGTCCCCCTTGGGGGCTGGGCAGCCCCAGCATTTT
abundance: few
d_gene: .
j_gene: TRBJ1-5
v_gene: TRBV7-9

CDR3aa: CASSPVGDWTSNTIYF
CDR3nt: TGTGCCAGCTCGCCAGTCGGGGACTGGACTTCCAACACCATATATTTT
abundance: .
d_gene: .
j_gene: TRBJ1-3
v_gene: TRBV18

CDR3aa: CASSAYADTVWSPLHF
CDR3nt: TGTGCCAGCAGCGCATATGCGGACACGGTCTGGTCACCCCTCCACTTT
abundance: .
d_gene: .
j_gene: TRBJ1-6
v_gene: TRBV6-4

CDR3aa: CASSLESTGVGGYTF
CDR3nt: TGTGCCAGCAGCTTAGAATCAACAGGGGTGGGAGGCTACACCTTC
abundance: .
d_gene: TRBD1
j_gene: TRBJ1-2
v_gene: TRBV7-2

CDR3aa: CASVAGGRGEQYF
CDR3nt: TGTGCCTCGGTAGCGGGAGGGCGGGGGGAGCAGTACTTC
abundance: .
d_gene: TRBD2
j_gene: TRBJ2-7
v_gene: TRBV30

CDR3aa: CASQLEVSYNEQFF
CDR3nt: TGTGCCAGCCAGTTGGAGGTCTCCTACAATGAGCAGTTCTTC
abundance: few
d_gene: .
j_gene: TRBJ2-1
v_gene: TRBV4-2

CDR3aa: CSGGQGANTGELFF
CDR3nt: TGCAGCGGAGGACAGGGGGCGAACACCGGGGAGCTGTTTTTT
abundance: .
d_gene: TRBD1
j_gene: TRBJ2-2
v_gene: TRBV29-1

CDR3aa: CASSDSGGHTEAFF
CDR3nt: TGTGCCAGCAGCGATTCCGGGGGACACACTGAAGCTTTCTTT
abundance: .
d_gene: .
j_gene: TRBJ1-1
v_gene: TRBV7-9

CDR3aa: CATTGSNQPQHF
CDR3nt: TGTGCCACTACAGGGAGCAATCAGCCCCAGCATTTT
abundance: .
d_gene: .
j_gene: TRBJ1-5
v_gene: TRBV19

CDR3aa: CASSSSSGTGEQYF
CDR3nt: TGTGCCAGCAGTAGTTCCAGCGGGACGGGAGAGCAGTACTTC
abundance: .
d_gene: TRBD2
j_gene: TRBJ2-7
v_gene: TRBV27

CDR3aa: CASSFGDRGLNTEAFF
CDR3nt: TGTGCCAGCAGTTTTGGAGACAGGGGATTGAACACTGAAGCTTTCTTT
abundance: .
d_gene: TRBD1
j_gene: TRBJ1-1
v_gene: TRBV28

CDR3aa: CASSLRAGGTGELFF
CDR3nt: TGTGCCAGCAGCTTACGAGCGGGAGGCACCGGGGAGCTGTTTTTT
abundance: .
d_gene: TRBD2
j_gene: TRBJ2-2
v_gene: TRBV11-3

CDR3aa: CASSYRGPPQETQYF
CDR3nt: TGTGCCAGCAGTTACCGGGGTCCCCCCCAAGAGACCCAGTACTTC
abundance: .
d_gene: .
j_gene: TRBJ2-5
v_gene: TRBV6-5

CDR3aa: CSASPGLAGQPYF
CDR3nt: TGCAGTGCTAGTCCGGGACTAGCGGGCCAACCGTACTTC
abundance: .
d_gene: TRBD2
j_gene: TRBJ2-7
v_gene: TRBV20-1

CDR3aa: CASSFLGSLREKLFF
CDR3nt: TGTGCCAGCAGCTTTTTGGGGAGTCTAAGGGAAAAACTGTTTTTT
abundance: .
d_gene: .
j_gene: TRBJ1-4
v_gene: TRBV7-9

CDR3aa: CASKRTDNSPLHF
CDR3nt: TGTGCCAGCAAAAGGACAGATAATTCACCCCTCCACTTT
abundance: few
d_gene: .
j_gene: TRBJ1-6
v_gene: TRBV25-1

CDR3aa: CASSFSGGSSYEQYF
CDR3nt: TGCGCCAGCAGCTTTAGCGGGGGGAGCTCCTACGAGCAGTACTTC
abundance: .
d_gene: TRBD2
j_gene: TRBJ2-7
v_gene: TRBV5-1